This T cell receptor (beta chain) was captured in a study of T cell responses to AZD1222 COVID-19 vaccine. CDR1 and CDR2 from the germline V gene are SGHDT and YYEEEE. V was shortened by 6 bases and J by 2 bases, with 15 bases between the two germline ends. The CDR3 has 14 amino acids. Assay: immunoSEQ multiplex PCR; the TCRdb copy retains only in-frame clones and omits some. This sample has 150,000 to 200,000 clones, with 85% to 90% found just once. The sequences come from peripheral blood, collected on day 0 of AZD1222 vaccination. V usage is TRBV5-6 and J usage is TRBJ2-7, with D maybe TRBD1 (5 bases). The TCR sequence derives from an adult in good health. The CDR3 DNA reads TGTGCCAGCAACAGGAAAAGGTGGACCTACGAGCAGTACTTC. Translated, it gives CASNRKRWTYEQYF.